This note documents a single T cell receptor beta chain sequence. Its antigen remains unidentified. Each CDR3 protein gets one entry after TCRdb re-called the multiplex PCR reads with MiXCR. The data show about 16,000 distinct CDR3 sequences, around 50% seen once. This sample was included in a study of breast tumors, draining lymph nodes, adjacent tissues. Regarding the study as a whole: Findings are consistent with lymph node origin and intratumoral expansion of most tumor T cells.

V lost 1 base to trimming and J lost 4 bases; unmatched junction nucleotides: 5. CDR3 length: 14 residues. Germline CDR1 reads DFQATT; CDR2 reads SNEGSKA (reference sequence). The sample comprised tumor-adjacent breast tissue. This receptor was taken from a female donor with breast cancer. Some clones in this sample may be carry-over from other donors' samples. The gene calls are TRBV20-1 and TRBJ2-5; TRBD1 matches at 8 bases. CDR3 sequence reads: CSARGQGARETQYF. In nucleotides, the CDR3 is TGCAGTGCTAGAGGGCAGGGGGCGCGAGAGACCCAGTACTTC.